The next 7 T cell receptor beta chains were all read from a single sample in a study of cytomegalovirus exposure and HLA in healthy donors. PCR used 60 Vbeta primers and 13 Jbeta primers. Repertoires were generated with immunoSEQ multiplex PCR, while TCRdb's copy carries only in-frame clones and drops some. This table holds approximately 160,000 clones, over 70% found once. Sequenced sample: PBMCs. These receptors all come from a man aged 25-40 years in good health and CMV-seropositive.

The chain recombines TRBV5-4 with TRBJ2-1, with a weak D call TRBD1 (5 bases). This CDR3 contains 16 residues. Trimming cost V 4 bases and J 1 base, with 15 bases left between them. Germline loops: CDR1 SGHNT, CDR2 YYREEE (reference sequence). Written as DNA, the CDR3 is TGTGCCAGCAGCCCCTACCTGACAGAGTCCTACAATGAGCAGTTCTTC. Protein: CASSPYLTESYNEQFF.

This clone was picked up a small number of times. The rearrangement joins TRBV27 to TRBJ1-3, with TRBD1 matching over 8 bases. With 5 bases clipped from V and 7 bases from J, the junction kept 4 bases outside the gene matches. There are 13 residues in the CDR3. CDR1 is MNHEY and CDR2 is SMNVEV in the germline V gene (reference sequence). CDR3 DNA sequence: TGTGCCAGCAGTCCAGGGGGCAGGAACACCATATATTTT. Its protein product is CASSPGGRNTIYF.

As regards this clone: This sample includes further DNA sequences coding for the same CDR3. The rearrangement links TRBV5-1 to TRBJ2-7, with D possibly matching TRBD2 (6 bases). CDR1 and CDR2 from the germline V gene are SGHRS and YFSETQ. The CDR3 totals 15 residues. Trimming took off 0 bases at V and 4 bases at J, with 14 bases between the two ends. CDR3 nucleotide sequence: TGCGCCAGCAGCTTGGTACCCAGGGAGGCATACGAGCAGTACTTC. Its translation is CASSLVPREAYEQYF.

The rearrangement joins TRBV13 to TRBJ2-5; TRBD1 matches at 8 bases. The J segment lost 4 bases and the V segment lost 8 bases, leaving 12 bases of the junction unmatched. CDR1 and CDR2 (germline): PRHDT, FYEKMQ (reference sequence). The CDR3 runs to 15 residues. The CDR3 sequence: CASQKGQVFGETQYF. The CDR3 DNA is TGTGCCAGCCAGAAGGGACAGGTTTTTGGAGAGACCCAGTACTTC.

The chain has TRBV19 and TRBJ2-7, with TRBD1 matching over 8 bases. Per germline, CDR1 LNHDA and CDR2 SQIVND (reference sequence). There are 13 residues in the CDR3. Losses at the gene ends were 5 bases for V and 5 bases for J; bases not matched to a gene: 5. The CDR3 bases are TGTGCCAGTAGTTGGACAGGGACCCACGAGCAGTACTTC. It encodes CASSWTGTHEQYF.

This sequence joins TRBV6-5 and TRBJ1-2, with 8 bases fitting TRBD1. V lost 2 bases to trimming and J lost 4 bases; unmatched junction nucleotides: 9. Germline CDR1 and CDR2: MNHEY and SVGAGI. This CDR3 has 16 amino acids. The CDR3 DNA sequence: TGTGCCAGCAGTTACGACGGCAGGGGGCTCAGCTATGGCTACACCTTC. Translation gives CASSYDGRGLSYGYTF.

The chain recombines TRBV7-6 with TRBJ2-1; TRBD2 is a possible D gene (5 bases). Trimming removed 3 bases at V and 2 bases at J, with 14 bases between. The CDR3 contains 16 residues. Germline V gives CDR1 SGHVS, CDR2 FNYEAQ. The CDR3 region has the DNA TGTGCCAGCAGCTTTCGAATGGCGGGCACCTACAATGAGCAGTTCTTC. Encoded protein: CASSFRMAGTYNEQFF.